This T cell receptor beta chain came from a study of Ad26.COV2.S vaccination and SARS-CoV-2 variants. Study findings and constraints: Comparability of non-spike TCR breadth was observed across vaccine and placebo recipients. Vaccinees showed greater spike-specific TCR breadth than placebo recipients.

With regard to this clone: What it binds is unknown.

The V gene end was trimmed by 6 bases and the J gene end by 8 bases; junction bases not matched to a gene: 8. Germline lookup yields CDR1 MDHEN and CDR2 SYDVKM. This CDR3 is 13 amino acids long. Sample treatment: approximately 18 received Ad26.COV2.S at low or high dose, single or two shots; roughly five received placebo; per-sample allocation not given. All samples were drawn on day 63, counting from the first vaccine or placebo injection. Assay: immunoSEQ multiplex PCR; the TCRdb copy retains only in-frame clones and omits some. The table lists under 550,000 clones, around nine tenths of them singletons.

The chain links TRBV28 to TRBJ1-2, with 8 bases that match TRBD1. The sample consisted of peripheral blood, taken in a trial of Ad26.COV2.S vaccine versus placebo. This clonotype was sampled from a person between 18 and 65 years old who received the Ad26.COV2.S COVID-19 vaccine or a placebo. CDR3: CASREQGEEGYTF. The CDR3 DNA sequence: TGTGCCAGCAGAGAACAGGGGGAGGAGGGCTACACCTTC.